This T cell receptor (beta chain) was identified in a study of Ad26.COV2.S vaccination and SARS-CoV-2 variants. Study at large: The donor participated in the COV1001 trial, in its Ad26.COV2.S arm. Once or twice, 56 days apart, Ad26.COV2.S was delivered intramuscularly.

On this clone: Its antigen is unidentified.

Per the germline V gene, CDR1 is MDHEN and CDR2 is SYDVKM. The CDR3 runs 15 residues. V was clipped by 4 bases and J by 1 base; unmatched bases: 4. Treatment indicated: roughly 20 received Ad26.COV2.S at low or high dose, single or two shots; about 5 received placebo; per-sample allocation not given. The samples date from day 63 after the first vaccine or placebo injection. Overall study results and limits: Using TCR breadth and depth analyses may have led to underestimated total T cell responses.

Clones were sequenced by immunoSEQ multiplex PCR, and TCRdb holds only the in-frame ones, with some missing. Seen here are 300,000 to 400,000 clones, roughly 91% observed once, and the top ten hold roughly 4.8%. The clonotype was recovered from a person between 18 and 65 years old who received the Ad26.COV2.S COVID-19 vaccine or a placebo. The chain carries TRBV28 and TRBJ2-1; 7 bases agree with TRBD2. The specimen was peripheral blood, collected in a trial of Ad26.COV2.S vaccine versus placebo. CDR3 loop: CASSSWRGSYNEQFF. The CDR3 bases are TGTGCCAGCAGTTCATGGCGGGGGTCCTACAATGAGCAGTTCTTC.